This T cell receptor (beta chain) was obtained from a study of cytomegalovirus exposure and HLA in healthy donors. About this clone itself: Its antigen is currently unknown.

Findings of the study overall: The classifier, whose performance was assessed in both the original and validation cohorts, reportedly diagnosed cytomegalovirus status with high specificity and sensitivity.

The V and J ends lost 2 bases and 7 bases, in that order; junction bases with no gene match: 8. Germline assignment: CDR1 MRHNA and CDR2 SNTAGT. There are 15 residues in the CDR3. PCR amplification relied on 60 Vbeta primers (plus 13 Jbeta primers). The data were produced by immunoSEQ multiplex PCR, yet TCRdb's version contains in-frame clones alone and is incomplete. The sample records roughly 130,000 clones, about 8.5% being singletons. Material for sequencing was PBMCs. The TCR was taken from a middle-aged man in good health and CMV-seronegative. The chain recombines TRBV6-4 with TRBJ2-7; 10 bases are a match to TRBD1. The CDR3 DNA is TGTGCCAGCAGTGACGGGACAGGGGAGACACGAGAGCAGTACTTC. Protein product: CASSDGTGETREQYF.